Below, 3 T cell receptor beta chains from the same sample are listed, as sequenced in a study of OX40 agonist ivuxolimab in advanced cancers. Libraries were prepared by immunoSEQ multiplex PCR; TCRdb keeps only in-frame clonotypes and omits some of them. The data show around 57,000 clones, with 82% seen just once and under 0.65% held by the top ten. Sequencing used CD4+ or CD8+ T cells sorted from blood, obtained in a trial of the OX40 agonist ivuxolimab. The receptors were sampled from an adult with an advanced solid tumor such as melanoma, head and neck, liver or kidney cancer.

The chain has TRBV10-3 and TRBJ2-7; maybe TRBD1 (8 bases). The germline V gene encodes CDR1 ENHRY and CDR2 SYGVKD. The CDR3 is made up of 12 amino acids. Between the trimmed V and J ends, which lost 6 bases and 6 bases, there was a span of 12 bases. In nucleotides, the CDR3 is TGTGCCATCAGGGGGGGGACAGGCGAGCAGTACTTC. Amino acids: CAIRGGTGEQYF.

The chain combines TRBV30 with TRBJ1-2, with 7 bases lining up with TRBD1. V lost 3 bases, J lost 14 bases, and 12 bases stayed unmatched. The CDR3 is made up of 12 amino acids. Germline values: CDR1 GTSNPN, CDR2 SVGIG (reference sequence). The CDR3 nucleotides read TGTGCCTGGAGCGTTAAAACAGGGGTTGGGACCTTC. Its translation: CAWSVKTGVGTF.

This rearrangement joins TRBV14 to TRBJ2-3; 9 bases fit TRBD1. This CDR3 region has 14 residues. V gave up 1 base and J gave up 5 bases; unmatched junction bases: 1. Germline assignment: CDR1 SGHDN and CDR2 FVKESK. CDR3 protein: CASSQGQGGDTQYF. In DNA form, the CDR3 reads TGTGCCAGCAGCCAAGGACAGGGGGGAGATACGCAGTATTTT. Supplemented by reference TRBV14 and TRBJ2-3, the full variable domain reads EAGVTQFPSHSVIEKGQTVTLRCDPISGHDNLYWYRRVMGKEIKFLLHFVKESKQDESGMPNNRFLAERTGGTYSTLKVQPAELEDSGVYFCASSQGQGGDTQYFGPGTRLTVL.